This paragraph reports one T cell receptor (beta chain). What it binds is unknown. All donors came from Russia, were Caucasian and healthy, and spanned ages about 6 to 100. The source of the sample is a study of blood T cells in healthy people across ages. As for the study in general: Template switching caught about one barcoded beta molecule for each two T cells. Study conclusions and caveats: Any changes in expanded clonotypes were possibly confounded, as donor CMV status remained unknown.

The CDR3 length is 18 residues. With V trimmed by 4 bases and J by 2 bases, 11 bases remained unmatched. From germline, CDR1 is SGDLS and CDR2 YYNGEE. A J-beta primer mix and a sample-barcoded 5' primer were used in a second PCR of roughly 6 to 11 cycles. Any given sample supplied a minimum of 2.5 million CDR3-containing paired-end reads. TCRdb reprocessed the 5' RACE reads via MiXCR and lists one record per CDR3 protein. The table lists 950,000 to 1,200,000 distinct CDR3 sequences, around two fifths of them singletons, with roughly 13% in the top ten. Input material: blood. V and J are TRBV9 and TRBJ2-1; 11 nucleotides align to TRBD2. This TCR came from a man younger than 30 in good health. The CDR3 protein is CASSHVSSGGATYNEQFF. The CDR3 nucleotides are TGTGCCAGCAGCCACGTGAGTAGCGGGGGGGCCACCTACAATGAGCAGTTCTTC.